These 14 T cell receptor beta chains share one sample of origin, sequenced in a study of blood T cell repertoires in COVID-19. This table comes from immunoSEQ multiplex PCR, and its TCRdb copy is limited to in-frame clones, with some not included. In the table there are some 240,000 clones, about 86% of which are singletons. Specimen: PBMCs or T cells enriched from blood (not recorded which). Receptors were obtained from a man aged 25-45 years with acute COVID-19.

The chain has TRBV27 and TRBJ2-3, with 8 nucleotides matching TRBD2. Germline CDR1 and CDR2: MNHEY and SMNVEV (reference sequence). J lost 2 bases, V lost 10 bases, and 11 bases had no gene match. The CDR3 sequence is 15 residues long. The CDR3 reads CATPPGGGNTDTQYF. For the CDR3, the DNA is TGTGCCACCCCCCCGGGGGGGGGCAACACAGATACGCAGTATTTT.

J is TRBJ1-1 and V is TRBV14, with TRBD1 matching 7 bases. The V and J ends lost 5 bases and 7 bases, in that order; junction bases with no gene match: 7. Germline V lookup: CDR1 SGHDN, CDR2 FVKESK. This CDR3 region has 13 residues. This CDR3 is CASSWGQLGEAFF. The CDR3 DNA reads TGTGCCAGCAGCTGGGGACAGTTAGGTGAAGCTTTCTTT.

This CDR3 reads CASSLGGGRAEAFF. CDR3 in DNA: TGTGCCAGCAGCCTCGGGGGGGGGCGCGCTGAAGCTTTCTTT. The V call is TRBV3-1 (or the pseudogene TRBV3-2), the J call TRBJ1-1; tentatively, D is TRBD1 (6 bases). This CDR3 contains 14 residues. Germline CDR1 is LGHDT and CDR2 is YNNKEL (reference sequence). V lost 4 bases and J lost 6, with 15 bases in between.

This clone has just a few counts. The chain is built from TRBV6-1 and TRBJ1-4, with D perhaps TRBD1 (5 bases). Trimming removed 1 base at V and 7 bases at J, with 10 bases between. CDR3 length: 14 residues. Per the germline V gene, CDR1 is MNHNS and CDR2 is SASEGT. The CDR3 reads CASSEGPGGEKLFF. The CDR3, as DNA: TGTGCCAGCAGTGAAGGCCCCGGGGGTGAAAAACTGTTTTTT.

This clone was detected once. This sequence joins TRBV29-1 and TRBJ2-5; 9 bases map to TRBD1. Germline values: CDR1 SQVTM, CDR2 ANQGSEA. V was clipped by 6 bases and J by 5 bases; unmatched bases: 10. CDR3 length: 14 residues. CDR3 amino acids: CSVQKGQGGETQYF. The DNA of the CDR3 is TGCAGCGTACAAAAGGGACAGGGTGGGGAGACCCAGTACTTC.

This chain joins TRBV24-1 and TRBJ2-5, with D maybe TRBD1 (5 bases). Germline V CDR1 and CDR2: KGHDR, SFDVKD. This CDR3 spans 12 amino acids. The V and J ends lost 3 bases and 5 bases respectively, with 6 bases between them. CDR3 DNA sequence: TGTGCCACCAGTGATCCAGGGGAGACCCAGTACTTC. This translates into CATSDPGETQYF.

This chain joins TRBV6-5 and TRBJ1-2, with D possibly matching TRBD1 (5 bases). CDR3 size: 13 residues. Germline CDR1 and CDR2: MNHEY and SVGAGI. V shed 1 base and J shed 7 bases, with 10 bases lying between them. CDR3 bases: TGTGCCAGCAGTTACTTTCAGGGTGGTGGCTACACCTTC. Encoded protein: CASSYFQGGGYTF.

The V call is TRBV6-4, the J call TRBJ2-2; weak D call: TRBD2 (5 bases). Germline CDR1 is MRHNA and CDR2 is SNTAGT. Trimming shortened V by 3 bases and J by 6 bases, and 14 bases separated the two germline ends. There are 15 residues in the CDR3. CDR3 sequence reads: CASSEESSIPGELFF. CDR3 DNA: TGTGCCAGCAGTGAGGAATCTAGCATTCCCGGGGAGCTGTTTTTT.

A few counts support this clone. The chain links TRBV11-2 to TRBJ2-3; TRBD2 aligns across 15 bases. Germline assignment: CDR1 SGHAT and CDR2 FQNNGV. The V segment lost 5 bases and the J segment 3 bases; nucleotides outside the gene matches: 9. The CDR3 has 18 residues. The CDR3 protein is CASSPGTSGGYLTDTQYF. CDR3 sequence (DNA): TGTGCCAGCAGCCCCGGGACTAGCGGGGGGTATTTGACAGATACGCAGTATTTT.

The chain recombines TRBV10-3 with TRBJ2-1; 11 bases align to TRBD2. The germline CDR1 and CDR2 sequences are ENHRY and SYGVKD. Trimming removed 2 bases from V and 10 bases from J; junction bases left unmatched: 7. The CDR3 is 15 amino acids. CDR3 protein: CAISEGSGGAREQFF. For the CDR3, the DNA is TGTGCCATCAGTGAGGGTAGCGGGGGGGCCCGAGAGCAGTTCTTC.

The CDR3 DNA reads TGTGCCAGCTCCTCCCAGGGGCATTCAATATCGAGGACTGAAGCTTTCTTT. Protein sequence: CASSSQGHSISRTEAFF. This chain joins TRBV19 and TRBJ1-1; tentatively, D is TRBD1 (6 bases). The germline V gene has CDR1 LNHDA and CDR2 SQIVND (reference sequence). V was pared by 9 bases and J by 5 bases, with 28 bases between. This CDR3 region has 17 residues.

The CDR3 loop is CASSVTIGVDTQYF. CDR3 coding DNA: TGTGCCAGCAGCGTAACGATAGGGGTAGATACGCAGTATTTT. The chain joins TRBV9 to TRBJ2-3, with D tentatively TRBD1 (5 bases). The germline V gene encodes CDR1 SGDLS and CDR2 YYNGEE. This CDR3 comprises 14 residues. Trimming pared 1 base from V and 5 bases from J, leaving 11 bases between.

This clone was seen more than once but under ten times. The CDR3 DNA follows: TGTGCCAGCAGCTCCTGGACCGGGGACGGGGAGCTGTTTTTT. Its translation: CASSSWTGDGELFF. The V gene is TRBV7-2, the J gene TRBJ2-2; D is perhaps TRBD2 (5 bases). Looked up from germline, CDR1 is SGHTA and CDR2 is FQGNSA. Trimming pared 4 bases from V and 7 bases from J, leaving 13 bases between. The CDR3 is 14 residues long.

This clone was detected once. The chain employs TRBV29-1 and TRBJ1-1; 7 bases align to TRBD1. CDR1 and CDR2 from the germline V gene are SQVTM and ANQGSEA. This CDR3 is built from 12 residues. Losses at the gene ends were 5 bases for V and 6 bases for J; bases not matched to a gene: 6. The CDR3 DNA follows: TGCAGCGTTTCGACAGGGCTGCCTGAAGCTTTCTTT. Its protein product is CSVSTGLPEAFF. Full variable domain (missing parts from reference TRBV29-1 and TRBJ1-1): SAVISQKPSRDICQRGTSLTIQCQVDSQVTMMFWYRQQPGQSLTLIATANQGSEATYESGFVIDKFPISRPNLTFSTLTVSNMSPEDSSIYLCSVSTGLPEAFFGQGTRLTVV.